Described below is a single TCR beta chain sequence and its context. In its sample, this clonotype was seen many times. No cognate antigen has been identified for it. The sample holds no much larger clone one base away, and base qualities are not on file. The CDR3 holds 15 amino acids from the cysteine to the phenylalanine. Only the CDR3 region is kept as DNA, spanning 45 bases read in frame from base 1. Cut back by 6 bases and 2 bases, the V and J ends lie 13 bases apart. In the germline V gene, CDR1 corresponds to MNHNS and CDR2 to SASEGT. This sample was included in a study of T-cell reconstitution after alpha-beta-depleted transplantation in children (dated by TCRdb to between 2015 and 2016). In the study overall: T-cell immune reconstitution after TCRalphabeta/CD19-depleted allogeneic hematopoietic cell transplantation in children was quantitatively tracked in the study by means of TCR repertoire profiling.

The method was PCR. The reads were generated on an Illumina HiSeq 2500. Molecular barcoding was employed in the preparation of TCR libraries, with unique molecular identifiers being used to normalize TCRbeta repertoire quantification. TCRdb reran the public reads through fastp at Q25 and MiXCR, keeping productive beta chains. When rows share a CDR3 protein, they turn into one entry using the most common DNA and genes. In all, the sample holds around 400,000 distinct CDR3 sequences, and around 21% of those were seen once. The ten biggest clones cover less than 4.5% of the sample. Specimen: PBMCs from the stem cell graft donor, collected from the stem cell graft. This receptor was identified in a human donor who donated a stem cell graft to a child with acute myeloid leukemia. The chain is assembled from TRBV6-1 and TRBJ2-2; the D gene is perhaps TRBD2, from 6 matching bases. The nucleotides are TGTGCCAGCAGCGCACGACTAGGTAACACCGGGGAGCTGTTTTTT. It is translated as CASSARLGNTGELFF.